This record looks at one T cell receptor (beta chain) sequence and its context. Its specificity is not known. This entry belongs to a study of cytomegalovirus exposure and HLA in healthy donors. The study ran its PCR with 60 Vbeta and 13 Jbeta primers. Using immunoSEQ multiplex PCR, the repertoire was profiled, and TCRdb retains in-frame clones only, with some absent. The table lists over 100,000 clones, about 70% of them singletons. General study findings and limits: Cytomegalovirus association was assigned to about 150 TCR beta chains. Productive status was seen about 90% or about 30% of the time for most TCR beta V segments in an earlier analysis.

The CDR3 is 15 residues long. V gave up 4 bases and J gave up 0 bases; unmatched junction bases: 5. Germline V gene lookup returns CDR1 GTSNPN and CDR2 SVGIG (reference sequence). This rearrangement joins TRBV30 to TRBJ2-2; 7 bases are shared with TRBD2. The receptor was isolated from a male donor in good health and CMV-seronegative. The source material was PBMCs. CDR3 coding DNA: TGTGCCTGGACGGGGGGATACGCGAACACCGGGGAGCTGTTTTTT. Translating it yields CAWTGGYANTGELFF.